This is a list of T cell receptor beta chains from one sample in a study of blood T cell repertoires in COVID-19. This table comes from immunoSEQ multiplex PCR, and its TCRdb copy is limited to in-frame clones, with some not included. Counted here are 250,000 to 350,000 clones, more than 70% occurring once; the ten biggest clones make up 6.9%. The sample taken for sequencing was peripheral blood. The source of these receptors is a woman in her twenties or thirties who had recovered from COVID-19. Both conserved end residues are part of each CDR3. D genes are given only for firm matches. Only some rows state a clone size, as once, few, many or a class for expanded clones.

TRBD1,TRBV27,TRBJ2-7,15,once,TGTGCCAGCAGTTCAACCGGGACAGGGTCCTACGAGCAGTACTTC,CASSSTGTGSYEQYF
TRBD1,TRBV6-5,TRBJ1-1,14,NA,TGTGCCAGCAACCCTGACAGGGAATCCCTGGGAAGGTTCTTT,CASNPDRESLGRFF
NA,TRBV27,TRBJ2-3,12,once,TGTGCCACCAGACTGAACACAGATACGCAGTATTTT,CATRLNTDTQYF
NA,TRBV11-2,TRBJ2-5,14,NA,TGTGCCAGCAGCTTAGAGTGGGGAGCCGAGACCCAGTACTTC,CASSLEWGAETQYF
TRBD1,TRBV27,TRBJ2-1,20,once,TGTGCCAGCAGTAAGAGAGGGACAGGGAGTATACCTCGCTCCTACAATGAGCAGTTCTTC,CASSKRGTGSIPRSYNEQFF
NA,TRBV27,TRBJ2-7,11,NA,TGTGCCACCCTGTCCAGGGACGAGCAGTACTTC,CATLSRDEQYF
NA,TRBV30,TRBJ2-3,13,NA,TGTGCCTGGAGTGACCTAGACACAGATACGCAGTATTTT,CAWSDLDTDTQYF
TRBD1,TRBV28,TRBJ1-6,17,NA,TGTGCCAGCAGTTCTAGTCCCGGGACAGGGTATAATTCACCCCTCCACTTT,CASSSSPGTGYNSPLHF
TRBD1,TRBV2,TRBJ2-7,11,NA,TGTGCCAGCCATACCGGGACAGGGCAATACTTC,CASHTGTGQYF
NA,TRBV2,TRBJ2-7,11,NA,TGTGCCAGCAGTTACAGGGTCGAGCAGTACTTC,CASSYRVEQYF
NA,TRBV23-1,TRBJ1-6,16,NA,TGCGCCAGCAGTCAATGCCTCGGGGGGGCCGAATCACCCCTCCACTTT,CASSQCLGGAESPLHF
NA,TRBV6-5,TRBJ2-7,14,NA,TGTGCCAGCAGTTACTCAGACATTTCCTACGAGCAGTACTTC,CASSYSDISYEQYF
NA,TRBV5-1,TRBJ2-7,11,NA,TGCGCCAGCAGCCCTTCCTACGAGCAGTACTTC,CASSPSYEQYF
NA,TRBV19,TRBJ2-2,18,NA,TGTGCCAGTAGTGGGGCGGCGACTAGAGAGCACGGCACCGGGGAGCTGTTTTTT,CASSGAATREHGTGELFF